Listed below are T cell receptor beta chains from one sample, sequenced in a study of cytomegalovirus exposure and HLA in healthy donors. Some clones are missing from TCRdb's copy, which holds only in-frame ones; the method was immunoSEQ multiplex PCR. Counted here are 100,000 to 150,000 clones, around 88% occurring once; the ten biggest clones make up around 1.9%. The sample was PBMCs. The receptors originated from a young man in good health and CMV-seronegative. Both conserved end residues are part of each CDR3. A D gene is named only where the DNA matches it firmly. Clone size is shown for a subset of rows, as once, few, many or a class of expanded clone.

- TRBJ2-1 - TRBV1 CTSSHPGNNEQFF TGCACCAGCAGCCATCCAGGGAACAATGAGCAGTTCTTC
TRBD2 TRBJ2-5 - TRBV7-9 CASRGTSGSGTQYF TGTGCCAGCAGGGGGACTAGCGGGAGTGGGACCCAGTACTTC
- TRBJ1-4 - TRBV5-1 CASSLDQTTTNEKLFF TGCGCCAGCAGCTTGGACCAGACAACAACTAATGAAAAACTGTTTTTT
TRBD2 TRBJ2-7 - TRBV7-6 CASSLAAAGGREQYF TGTGCCAGCAGCTTAGCGGCGGCGGGAGGACGCGAGCAGTACTTC
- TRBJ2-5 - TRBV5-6 CASSVAGAETQYF TGTGCCAGCAGCGTGGCTGGGGCCGAGACCCAGTACTTC
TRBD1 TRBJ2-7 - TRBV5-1 CASSAGWTGLGEQYF TGCGCCAGCAGCGCCGGTTGGACAGGGCTAGGGGAGCAGTACTTC
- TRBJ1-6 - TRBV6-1 CASSEATGSGVSPLHF TGTGCCAGCAGTGAAGCTACAGGGTCAGGAGTCTCACCCCTCCACTTT
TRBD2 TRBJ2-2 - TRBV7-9 CASQALAGGTGELFF TGTGCCAGCCAGGCCCTAGCGGGAGGGACCGGGGAGCTGTTTTTT
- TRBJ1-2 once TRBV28 CASSPLPQVYGYTF TGTGCCAGCAGTCCCCTCCCCCAGGTTTATGGCTACACCTTC
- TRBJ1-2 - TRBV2 CASRLSGGIYGYTF TGTGCCAGCAGGCTGTCCGGGGGGATCTATGGCTACACCTTC
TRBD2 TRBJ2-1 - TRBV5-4 CASRPAGVDEQFF TGTGCCAGCAGGCCAGCGGGAGTGGATGAGCAGTTCTTC
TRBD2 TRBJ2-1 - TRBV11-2 CASSRTSGGVALYNEQFF TGTGCCAGCAGCCGGACTAGCGGAGGGGTTGCTTTATACAATGAGCAGTTCTTC
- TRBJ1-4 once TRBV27 CASSPSLWASNEKLFF TGTGCCAGCAGTCCCTCTTTGTGGGCGTCTAATGAAAAACTGTTTTTT
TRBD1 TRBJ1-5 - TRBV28 CASGLHPGQGDQPQHF TGTGCCAGCGGGTTGCATCCGGGACAGGGGGATCAGCCCCAGCATTTT
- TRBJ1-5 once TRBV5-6 CASSFGGGGNQPQHF TGTGCCAGCAGCTTCGGGGGAGGAGGCAATCAGCCCCAGCATTTT
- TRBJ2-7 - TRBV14 CASSQAGYEQYF TGTGCCAGCAGCCAAGCGGGCTACGAGCAGTACTTC
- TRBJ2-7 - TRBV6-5 CASRREWSSYEQYF TGTGCCAGCAGGAGGGAGTGGAGCTCCTACGAGCAGTACTTC
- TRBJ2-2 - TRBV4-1 CASSRHGELFF TGCGCCAGCAGCCGACACGGGGAGCTGTTTTTT
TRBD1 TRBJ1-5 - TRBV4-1 CASSQRTGGGNQPQHF TGCGCCAGCAGCCAGAGGACAGGGGGCGGCAATCAGCCCCAGCATTTT
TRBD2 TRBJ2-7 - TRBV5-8 CASSLDASGSYEQYF TGTGCCAGCAGCTTGGACGCTAGCGGGAGCTACGAGCAGTACTTC
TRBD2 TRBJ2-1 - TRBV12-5 CASVTSSGGYNEQFF TGTGCTAGTGTAACCTCTAGCGGGGGTTACAATGAGCAGTTCTTC
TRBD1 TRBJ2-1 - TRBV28 CASSPWDSNEQFF TGTGCCAGCAGTCCCTGGGACAGCAATGAGCAGTTCTTC
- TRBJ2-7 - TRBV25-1 CASHGTSSSYEQYF TGTGCCAGCCATGGGACTTCGAGCTCCTACGAGCAGTACTTC
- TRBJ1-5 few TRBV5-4 CASSLDSSNQPQHF TGTGCCAGCAGTTTAGATAGTAGCAATCAGCCCCAGCATTTT
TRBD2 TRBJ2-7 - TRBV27 CASSRQGGRGRSSYEQYF TGTGCCAGCAGCCGTCAGGGAGGGAGGGGAAGAAGCTCCTACGAGCAGTACTTC
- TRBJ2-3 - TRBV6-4 CASSDSGISTDTQYF TGTGCCAGCAGTGACTCCGGGATTAGCACAGATACGCAGTATTTT
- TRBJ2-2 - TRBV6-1 CASSESGYNTGELFF TGTGCCAGCAGTGAGTCGGGTTACAACACCGGGGAGCTGTTTTTT
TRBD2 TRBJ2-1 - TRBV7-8 CASSLVVAGSNEQFF TGTGCCAGCAGCTTAGTTGTAGCGGGCTCCAATGAGCAGTTCTTC